This T cell receptor (beta chain) was recorded in a study of shared clonotypes between healthy human individuals. Only in-frame clones appear in the TCRdb table, and some are missing; sequencing was by immunoSEQ multiplex PCR. The data show about 2.4 million clones, with 93% seen just once and approximately 0.35% held by the top ten. Germline loops: CDR1 DFQATT, CDR2 SNEGSKA (reference sequence). There are 11 residues in the CDR3. V was clipped by 6 bases and J by 10 bases; unmatched bases: 6. Sequences were obtained from naive CD4+ T cells from PBMCs. The sample's subset: CD45RA+ positively selected. The chain uses TRBV20-1 and TRBJ1-1; TRBD1 matches 9 bases. The origin of this receptor is a man younger than 30 in good health. Some clones in this sample may be carry-over from other donors' samples. In DNA form, the CDR3 reads TGCAGTGCAACAGACAGGGGGGGAGCTTTCTTT. Translating it yields CSATDRGGAFF.